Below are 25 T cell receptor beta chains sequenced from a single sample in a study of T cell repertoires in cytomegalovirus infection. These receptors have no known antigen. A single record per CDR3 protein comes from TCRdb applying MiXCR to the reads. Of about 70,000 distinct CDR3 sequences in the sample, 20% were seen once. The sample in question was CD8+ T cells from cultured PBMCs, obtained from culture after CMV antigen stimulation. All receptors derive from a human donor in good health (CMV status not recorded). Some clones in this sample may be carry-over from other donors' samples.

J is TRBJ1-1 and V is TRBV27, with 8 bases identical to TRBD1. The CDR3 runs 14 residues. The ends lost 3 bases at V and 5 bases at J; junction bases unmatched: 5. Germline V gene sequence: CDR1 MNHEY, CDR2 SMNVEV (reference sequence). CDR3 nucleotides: TGTGCCAGCAGTTTCGTTACAGGGGGAACTGAAGCTTTCTTT. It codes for CASSFVTGGTEAFF.

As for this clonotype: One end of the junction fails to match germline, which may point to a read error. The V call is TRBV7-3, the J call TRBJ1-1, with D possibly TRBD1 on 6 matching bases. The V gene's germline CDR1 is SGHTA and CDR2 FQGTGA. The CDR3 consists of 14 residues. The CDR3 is CASSLGGANTEASF. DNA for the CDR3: TGTGCCAGCAGTTTAGGGGGGGCGAACACTGAAGCTTCCTTT.

CDR3: CASWGTATEAFF. The CDR3 nucleotides are TGTGCCAGCTGGGGGACAGCCACTGAAGCTTTCTTT. V usage is TRBV2 and J usage is TRBJ1-1; 7 bases are a match to TRBD1. After removal of 8 bases from V and 4 bases from J, the junction contained 4 bases not matched to a gene. The CDR3 sequence is 12 residues long. Germline V CDR1 and CDR2: SNHLY, FYNNEI.

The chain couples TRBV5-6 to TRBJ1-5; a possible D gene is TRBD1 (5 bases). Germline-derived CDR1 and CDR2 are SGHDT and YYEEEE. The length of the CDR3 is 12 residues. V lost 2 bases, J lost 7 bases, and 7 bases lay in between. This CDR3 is CASSFAGQPQHF. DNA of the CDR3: TGTGCCAGCAGCTTCGCAGGGCAGCCCCAGCATTTT. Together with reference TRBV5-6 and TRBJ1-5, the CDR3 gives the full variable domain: DAGVTQSPTHLIKTRGQQVTLRCSPKSGHDTVSWYQQALGQGPQFIFQYYEEEERQRGNFPDRFSGHQFPNYSSELNVNALLLGDSALYLCASSFAGQPQHFGDGTRLSIL.

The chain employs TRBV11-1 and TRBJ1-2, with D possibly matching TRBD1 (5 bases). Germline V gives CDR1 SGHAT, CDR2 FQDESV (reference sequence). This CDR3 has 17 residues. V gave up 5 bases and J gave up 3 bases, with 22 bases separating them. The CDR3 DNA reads TGTGCCAGCAGCCCAAAGCAGGGAAGGCACATGGACTATGGCTACACCTTC. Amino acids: CASSPKQGRHMDYGYTF. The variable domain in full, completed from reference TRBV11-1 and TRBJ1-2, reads EAEVAQSPRYKITEKSQAVAFWCDPISGHATLYWYRQILGQGPELLVQFQDESVVDDSQLPKDRFSAERLKGVDSTLKIQPAELGDSAMYLCASSPKQGRHMDYGYTFGSGTRLTVV.

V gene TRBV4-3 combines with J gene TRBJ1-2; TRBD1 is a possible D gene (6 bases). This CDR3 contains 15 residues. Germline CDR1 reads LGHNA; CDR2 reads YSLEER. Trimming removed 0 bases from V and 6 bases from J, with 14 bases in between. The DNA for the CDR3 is TGCGCCAGCAGCCAAGATCCAACAGGGACACATGGCTACACCTTC. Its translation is CASSQDPTGTHGYTF.

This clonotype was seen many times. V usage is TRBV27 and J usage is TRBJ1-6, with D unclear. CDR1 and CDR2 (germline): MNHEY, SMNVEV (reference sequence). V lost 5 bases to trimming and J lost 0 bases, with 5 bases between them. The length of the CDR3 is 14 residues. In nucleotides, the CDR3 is TGTGCCAGCAGTCGGAGCTCCTATAATTCACCCCTCCACTTT. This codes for CASSRSSYNSPLHF.

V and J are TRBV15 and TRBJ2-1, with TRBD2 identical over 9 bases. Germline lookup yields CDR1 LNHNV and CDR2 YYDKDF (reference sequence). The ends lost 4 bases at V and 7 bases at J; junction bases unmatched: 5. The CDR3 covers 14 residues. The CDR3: CATSKAGGHNEQFF. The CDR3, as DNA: TGTGCCACCAGCAAGGCGGGGGGGCATAATGAGCAGTTCTTC.

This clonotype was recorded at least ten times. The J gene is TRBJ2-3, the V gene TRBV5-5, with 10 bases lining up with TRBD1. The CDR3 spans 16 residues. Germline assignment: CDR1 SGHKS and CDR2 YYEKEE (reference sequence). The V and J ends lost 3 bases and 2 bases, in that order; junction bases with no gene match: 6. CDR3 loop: CASSWDRGQLTDTQYF. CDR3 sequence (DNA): TGTGCCAGCAGCTGGGACAGGGGACAACTCACAGATACGCAGTATTTT.

DNA of the CDR3: TGTGCCAGCAGCCCAGGCGGAGGAGGCTACACCTTC. Protein sequence: CASSPGGGGYTF. The genes are TRBV7-2 and TRBJ1-2, with unresolved D. Per the germline V gene, CDR1 is SGHTA and CDR2 is FQGNSA. Trimming removed 5 bases at V and 8 bases at J, with 12 bases between. There are 12 residues in the CDR3.

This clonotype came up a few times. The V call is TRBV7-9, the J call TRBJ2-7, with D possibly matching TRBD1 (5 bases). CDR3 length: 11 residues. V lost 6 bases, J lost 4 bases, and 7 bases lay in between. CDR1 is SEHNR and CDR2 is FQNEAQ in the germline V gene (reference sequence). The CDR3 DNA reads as TGTGCCAGCAGGTCAGGGTACGAGCAGTACTTC. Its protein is CASRSGYEQYF.

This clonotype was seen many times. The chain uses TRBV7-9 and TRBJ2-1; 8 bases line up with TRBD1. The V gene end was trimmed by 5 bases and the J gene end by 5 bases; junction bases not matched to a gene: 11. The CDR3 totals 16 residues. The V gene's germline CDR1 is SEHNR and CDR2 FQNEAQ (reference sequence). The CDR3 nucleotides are TGTGCCAGCAGCCCGGTCGGGGACAGGAAGCACAATGAGCAGTTCTTC. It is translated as CASSPVGDRKHNEQFF. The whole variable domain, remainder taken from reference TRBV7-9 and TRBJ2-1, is DTGVSQNPRHKITKRGQNVTFRCDPISEHNRLYWYRQTLGQGPEFLTYFQNEAQLEKSRLLSDRFSAERPKGSFSTLEIQRTEQGDSAMYLCASSPVGDRKHNEQFFGPGTRLTVL.

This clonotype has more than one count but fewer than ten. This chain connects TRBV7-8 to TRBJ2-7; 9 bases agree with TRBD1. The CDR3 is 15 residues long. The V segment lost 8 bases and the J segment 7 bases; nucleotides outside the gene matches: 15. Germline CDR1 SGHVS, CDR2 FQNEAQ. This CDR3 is CASRRGGQGLGEQYF. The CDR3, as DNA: TGTGCCAGCCGAAGGGGGGGACAGGGTCTAGGAGAGCAGTACTTC.

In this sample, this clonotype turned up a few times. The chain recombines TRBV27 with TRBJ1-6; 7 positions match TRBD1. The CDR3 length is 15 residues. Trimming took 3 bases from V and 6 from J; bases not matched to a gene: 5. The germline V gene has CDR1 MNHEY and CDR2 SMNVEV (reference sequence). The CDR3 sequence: CASSFGTVFNSPLHF. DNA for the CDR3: TGTGCCAGCAGTTTTGGGACAGTCTTTAATTCACCCCTCCACTTT.

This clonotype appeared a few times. In DNA, the CDR3 is TGTGCCAGCAGCTTTGACCTGGGGGGGAATCAGCCCCAGCATTTT. This sequence encodes CASSFDLGGNQPQHF. This rearrangement joins TRBV7-2 to TRBJ1-5; possible D gene TRBD1, 5 bases. The CDR3 has 15 residues. CDR1 is SGHTA and CDR2 is FQGNSA in the germline V gene. Trimming removed 3 bases from V and 4 bases from J, with 13 bases in between.

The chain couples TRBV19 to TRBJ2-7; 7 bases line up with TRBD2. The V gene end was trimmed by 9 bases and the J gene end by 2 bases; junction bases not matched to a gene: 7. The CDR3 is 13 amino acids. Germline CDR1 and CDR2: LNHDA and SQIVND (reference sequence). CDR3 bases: TGTGCCAGCCAGCGGGATGAAACCTACGAGCAGTACTTC. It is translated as CASQRDETYEQYF.

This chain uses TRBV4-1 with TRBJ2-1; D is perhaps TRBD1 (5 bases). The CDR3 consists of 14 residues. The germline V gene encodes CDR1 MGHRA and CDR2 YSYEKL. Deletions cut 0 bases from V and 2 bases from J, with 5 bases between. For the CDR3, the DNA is TGCGCCAGCAGCCAAGAGACAGCCTACAATGAGCAGTTCTTC. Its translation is CASSQETAYNEQFF.

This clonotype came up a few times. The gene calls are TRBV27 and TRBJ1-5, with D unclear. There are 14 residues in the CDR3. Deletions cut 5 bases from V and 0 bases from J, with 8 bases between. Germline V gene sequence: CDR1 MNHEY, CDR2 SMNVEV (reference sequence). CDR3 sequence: CASSVDVSNQPQHF. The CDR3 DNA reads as TGTGCCAGCAGTGTAGACGTTAGCAATCAGCCCCAGCATTTT.

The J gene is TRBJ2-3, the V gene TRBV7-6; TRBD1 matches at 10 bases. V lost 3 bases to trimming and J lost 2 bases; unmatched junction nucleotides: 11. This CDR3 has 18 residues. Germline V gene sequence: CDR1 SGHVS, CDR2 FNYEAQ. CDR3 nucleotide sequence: TGTGCCAGCAGCTTTTTTATTGTGGGGACAGGGGCCACAGATACGCAGTATTTT. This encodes CASSFFIVGTGATDTQYF.

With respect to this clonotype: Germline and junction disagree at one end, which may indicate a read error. The CDR3 region has the DNA TGTGCCAGCAGCTTAGTCCAGCACTACGGCTACACCTTC. It translates to CASSLVQHYGYTF. The V gene is TRBV7-9, the J gene TRBJ1-2; no firm D call. This CDR3 has 13 residues. Germline V CDR1 and CDR2: SEHNR, FQNEAQ (reference sequence).

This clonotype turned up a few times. CDR3 amino acids: CASSLGEVTRELFF. CDR3 nucleotide sequence: TGTGCCAGCAGCTTAGGGGAGGTAACTCGGGAGCTGTTTTTT. The chain carries TRBV7-8 and TRBJ2-2, with D perhaps TRBD2 (6 bases). The CDR3 totals 14 residues. Germline loops: CDR1 SGHVS, CDR2 FQNEAQ. The V end was cut by 1 base, the J end by 9 bases, with 12 bases between.

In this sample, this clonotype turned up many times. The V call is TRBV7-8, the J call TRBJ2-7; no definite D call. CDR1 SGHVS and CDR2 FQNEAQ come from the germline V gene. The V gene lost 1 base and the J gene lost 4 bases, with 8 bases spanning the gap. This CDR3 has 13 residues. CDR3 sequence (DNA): TGTGCCAGCAGCTTAGGGCAGCCTTACGAGCAGTACTTC. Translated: CASSLGQPYEQYF.

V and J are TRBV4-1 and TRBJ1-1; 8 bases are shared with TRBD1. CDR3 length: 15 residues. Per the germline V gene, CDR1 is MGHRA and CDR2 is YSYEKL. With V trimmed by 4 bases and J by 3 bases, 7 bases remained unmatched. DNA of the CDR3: TGCGCCAGCAGCCGCGTGGACAGGGAGGACACTGAAGCTTTCTTT. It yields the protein CASSRVDREDTEAFF.

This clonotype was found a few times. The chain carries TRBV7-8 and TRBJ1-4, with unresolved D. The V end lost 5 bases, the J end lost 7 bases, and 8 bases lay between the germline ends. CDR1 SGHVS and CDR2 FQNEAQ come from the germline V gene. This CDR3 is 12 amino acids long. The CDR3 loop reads CASSLIGEKLFF. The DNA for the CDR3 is TGTGCCAGCAGCCTAATCGGTGAAAAACTGTTTTTT.

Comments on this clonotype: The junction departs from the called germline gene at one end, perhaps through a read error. CDR3 sequence (DNA): TGTGCCAGCAGTTCCGATCAAGAGACCCAGTATTTC. This gives the protein CASSSDQETQYF. This chain joins TRBV12-3 or TRBV12-4 and TRBJ2-5, with D unclear. This CDR3 has 12 amino acids.